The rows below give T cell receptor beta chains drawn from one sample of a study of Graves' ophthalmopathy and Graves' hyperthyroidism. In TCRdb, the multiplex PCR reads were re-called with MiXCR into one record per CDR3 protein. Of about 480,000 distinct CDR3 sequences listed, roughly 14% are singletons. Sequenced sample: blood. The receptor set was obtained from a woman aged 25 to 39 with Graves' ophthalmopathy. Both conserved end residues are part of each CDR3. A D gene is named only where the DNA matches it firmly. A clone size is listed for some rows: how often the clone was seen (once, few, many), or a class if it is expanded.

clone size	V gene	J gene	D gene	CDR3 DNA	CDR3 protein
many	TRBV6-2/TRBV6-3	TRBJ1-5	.	TGTGCCAGCACAGGTTTCGATAGCAATCAGCCCCAGCATTTT	CASTGFDSNQPQHF
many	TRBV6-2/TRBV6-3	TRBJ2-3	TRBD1	TGTGCCAGCAGGGGGACAGGGAGCACAGATACGCAGTATTTT	CASRGTGSTDTQYF
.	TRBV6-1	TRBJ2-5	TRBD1	TGTGCCAGCAGTGAGGGACAGGGGGTGGTAGAGACCCAGTACTTC	CASSEGQGVVETQYF
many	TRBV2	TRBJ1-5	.	TGTGCCAGCACCCCTGACAGCAATCAGCCCCAGCATTTT	CASTPDSNQPQHF
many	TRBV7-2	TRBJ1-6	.	TGTGCCAGCATGACCCGAAGGGGCGAATCACCCCTCCACTTT	CASMTRRGESPLHF
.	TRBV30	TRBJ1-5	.	TGTGCCACCTCGGGGGTTGGTCAGCCCCAGCATTTT	CATSGVGQPQHF
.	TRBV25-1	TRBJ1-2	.	TGTGCCAGCAGTGAAACTGGGGGTGCGTATGGCTACACCTTC	CASSETGGAYGYTF
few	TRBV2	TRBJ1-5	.	TGTGCCAGCAGACCGGGACACCAAAATCAGCCCCAGCATTTT	CASRPGHQNQPQHF
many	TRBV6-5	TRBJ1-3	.	TGTGCCAGCAGTTACGGCAGGGGCGCAGGAAACACCATATATTTT	CASSYGRGAGNTIYF
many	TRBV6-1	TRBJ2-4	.	TGTGCCAGCAGTGAGTTCGGGGGAGCCAAAAACATTAAGTACTTC	CASSEFGGAKNIKYF
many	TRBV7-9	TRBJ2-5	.	TGTGCCAGCAGCGTAGTTCAGAACCAAGAGACCCAGTACTTC	CASSVVQNQETQYF
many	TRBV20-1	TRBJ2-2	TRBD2	TGCAGTGTAGCGGGAGTCGGAACCGGGGAGCTGTTTTTT	CSVAGVGTGELFF
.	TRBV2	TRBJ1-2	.	TGTGCCAGCAGTGTGATTAACTATGGCTACACCTTC	CASSVINYGYTF
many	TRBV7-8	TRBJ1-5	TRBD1	TGTGCCAGCAGCTTCGGACAGGGGACTCGCAATCGGCCCCAGCATTTT	CASSFGQGTRNRPQHF
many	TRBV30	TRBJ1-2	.	TGTGCCTGGAGTGTACAGAGGGACGGCTACACCTTC	CAWSVQRDGYTF
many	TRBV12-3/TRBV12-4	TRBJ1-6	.	TGTGCCAGCAGTTTCGATTTAGGGACCTATAATTCACCCCTCCACTTT	CASSFDLGTYNSPLHF
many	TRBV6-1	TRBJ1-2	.	TGTGCCAGCAGATTGGGCCCTGGTGGCTACACCTTC	CASRLGPGGYTF
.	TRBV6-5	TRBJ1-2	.	TGTGCCAGCAGTTACACGCCGAACTGGGACTACACCTTC	CASSYTPNWDYTF
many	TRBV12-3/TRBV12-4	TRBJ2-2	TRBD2	TGTGCCAGCAGTTTAGAGTCTAGCGGGAGAATGACCGGGGAGCTGTTTTTT	CASSLESSGRMTGELFF
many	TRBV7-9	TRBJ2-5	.	TGTGCCAGCAGCTTAGCGACCCCCCCAATTCCAAGCACGTACTTC	CASSLATPPIPSTYF
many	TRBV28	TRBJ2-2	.	TGTGCCAGCAGTCCGACCCTACTTGTAACCGGGGAGCTGTTTTTT	CASSPTLLVTGELFF
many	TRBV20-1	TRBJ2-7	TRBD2	TGCAGTGCTAGAGGACTAGCGGGAGGGTCCTACGAGCAGTACTTC	CSARGLAGGSYEQYF
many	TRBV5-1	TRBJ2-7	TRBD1	TGCGCCAGCAGCCAACCGGGACAGGGGGCCCACGAGCAGTACTTC	CASSQPGQGAHEQYF
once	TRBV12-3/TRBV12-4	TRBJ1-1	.	TGTGCCAGCAGTTTGTGGCTGAACACTGAAGCTTTCTTT	CASSLWLNTEAFF
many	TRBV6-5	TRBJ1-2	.	TGTGCCAGCAGTTACTCGAGAACAGTGAATGGCTACACCTTC	CASSYSRTVNGYTF
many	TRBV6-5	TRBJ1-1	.	TGTGCCAGCAGTTACGACGGCACTGAAGCTTTCTTT	CASSYDGTEAFF
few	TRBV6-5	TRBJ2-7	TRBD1	TGTGCCAGCAGTTGCCCGGGACAGCCTTTCTACGAGCAGTACTTC	CASSCPGQPFYEQYF
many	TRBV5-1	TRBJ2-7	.	TGCGCCAGCAGCTCCGCACCCAGGGGTCGGCACGAGCAGTACTTC	CASSSAPRGRHEQYF
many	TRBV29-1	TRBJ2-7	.	TGCAGCGTTGGAAAGCGGAGCTCCTACGAGCAGTACTTC	CSVGKRSSYEQYF
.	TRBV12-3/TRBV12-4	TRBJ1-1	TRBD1	TGTGCCAGCAGTTTTGACGACAGGGCCACTGAAGCTTTCTTT	CASSFDDRATEAFF
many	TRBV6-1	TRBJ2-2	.	TGTGCCAGCAGTGATACGACAGAGAACACCGGGGAGCTGTTTTTT	CASSDTTENTGELFF
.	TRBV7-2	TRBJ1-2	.	TGTGCCAGCAGCTCCTATGGCTACAGCTTC	CASSSYGYSF
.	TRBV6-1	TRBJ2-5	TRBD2	TGTGCCAGCAGTCCGCGGGGGGGGGCCTGGGGAGAGACCCAGTACTTC	CASSPRGGAWGETQYF
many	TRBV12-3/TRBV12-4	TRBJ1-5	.	TGTGCCAGCAGGGACACGGGAAGCAATCAGCCCCAGCATTTT	CASRDTGSNQPQHF
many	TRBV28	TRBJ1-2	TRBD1	TGTGCCAGCAGTAGACAGGGGATCGGCTACACCTTC	CASSRQGIGYTF
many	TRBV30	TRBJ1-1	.	TGTGCCTGGCGGGCCGGGAACTTTGGAAACACTGAAGCTTTCTTT	CAWRAGNFGNTEAFF
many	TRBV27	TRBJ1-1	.	TGTGCCAGCAGTTTAACGTGGAGAAACACTGAAGCTTTCTTT	CASSLTWRNTEAFF
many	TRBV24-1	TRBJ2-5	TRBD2	TGTGCCACCAGTGATCGCCGGGGGGGAGAGACCCAGTACTTC	CATSDRRGGETQYF
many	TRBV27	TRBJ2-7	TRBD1	TGTGCCAGCAGTTTGGGACAGGCCTCCTACGAGCAGTACTTC	CASSLGQASYEQYF
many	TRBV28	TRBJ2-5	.	TGTGCCAGCAGTTTTACGACAGGTCAAGAGACCCAGTACTTC	CASSFTTGQETQYF
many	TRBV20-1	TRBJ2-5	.	TGCAGTGCTATATCTCCCACCAAAGCGGAGTACCAAGAGACCCAGTACTTC	CSAISPTKAEYQETQYF
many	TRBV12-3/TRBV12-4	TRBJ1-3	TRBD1	TGTGCCAGCAATCTAGGGACAGTTGGAAACACCATATATTTT	CASNLGTVGNTIYF
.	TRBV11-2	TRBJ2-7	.	TGTGCCAGCAGTTCTTCTAGCAGGAGGTACGAGCGGTACTTC	CASSSSSRRYERYF
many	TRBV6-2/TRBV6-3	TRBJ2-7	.	TGTGCCAGCAGTCTTAGCGGAACCTACGAGCAGTACTTC	CASSLSGTYEQYF
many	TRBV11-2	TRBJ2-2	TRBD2	TGTGCCAGCAGCTTAGTTTGGACTAGCGCCACCGGGGAGCTGTTTTTT	CASSLVWTSATGELFF
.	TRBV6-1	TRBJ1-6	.	TGTGCGGTAGGGGGGGACGGAACCTATAATTCACCCCTCCACTTT	CAVGGDGTYNSPLHF
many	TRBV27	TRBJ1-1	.	TGTGCCAGCAGCCCAGGACCTGAGGGGACTGAAGCTTTCTTT	CASSPGPEGTEAFF
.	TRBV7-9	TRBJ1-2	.	TGTGCCAGCAGCTACCTTGAAGGAGGGGACTATGGCTACACCTTC	CASSYLEGGDYGYTF
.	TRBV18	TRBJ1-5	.	TGTGCCAGCTCACCAAGAGGGGGGGACCAGCCCCAGCATTTT	CASSPRGGDQPQHF
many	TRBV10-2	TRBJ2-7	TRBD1	TGCGCCAGCCTACAGGGGAACGAGCAGTACTTC	CASLQGNEQYF
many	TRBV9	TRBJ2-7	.	TGTGCCAGCAGCGTTCACCGGGACCGACCCTACGAGCAGTACTTC	CASSVHRDRPYEQYF
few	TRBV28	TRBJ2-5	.	TGTGCCAGCAGTTTCGACAGGGAGGCAGAGACCCAGTACTTC	CASSFDREAETQYF
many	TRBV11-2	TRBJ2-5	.	TGTGCCAGCAGCTTAGGAGGTCTAGAGACCCAGTACTTC	CASSLGGLETQYF
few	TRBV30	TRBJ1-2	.	TGTGCCTGGAGTGTCGGGTCGGGGGACGGCTACACCTTC	CAWSVGSGDGYTF
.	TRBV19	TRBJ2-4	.	TGTGCCAGTAGTACTCAAAGGGGCTGGGAAGACATTCAGTACTTC	CASSTQRGWEDIQYF
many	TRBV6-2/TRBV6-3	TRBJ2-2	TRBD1	TGTGCCAGCAGACTGACAGGGGCGAACACCGGGGAGCTGTTTTTT	CASRLTGANTGELFF
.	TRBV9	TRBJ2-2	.	TGTGCCAGCAGCGTAGAGGGGCTAGGGAGCCCTACCCGGGAGCTGTTTTTT	CASSVEGLGSPTRELFF
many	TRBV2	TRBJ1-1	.	TGTGCCAGCACCCCAGACCTCACTGAAGCTTTCTTT	CASTPDLTEAFF
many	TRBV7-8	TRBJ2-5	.	TGTGCCAGCAGCTTAGGGCTCGGGGGCCAAGAGACCCAGTACTTC	CASSLGLGGQETQYF